This T cell receptor beta chain was retrieved from a study of early T cells in non-severe SARS-CoV-2 infection. This clonotype was seen many times. V gave up 0 bases and J gave up 4 bases, with 12 bases separating them. CDR1 is LGHNA, CDR2 YSLEER, per germline. The CDR3 runs 15 residues. Individual cDNA molecules received unique molecular identifiers. TCRdb re-called the 5' RACE reads with MiXCR, one entry per CDR3 protein. The table shows around 47,000 distinct CDR3 sequences, with 11% occurring only once. What was sequenced was whole blood. This clonotype was obtained from an adult who was a healthcare worker with PCR-confirmed SARS-CoV-2 infection or an uninfected control (not recorded which). This chain joins TRBV4-3 and TRBJ2-5; tentative D call: TRBD2 (5 bases). CDR3 protein: CASSQDRGLGETQYF. For the CDR3, the DNA is TGCGCCAGCAGCCAAGATAGAGGGTTGGGAGAGACCCAGTACTTC.